The 9 T cell receptor beta chains listed next were all sequenced from one sample in a study of T cells in Graves' hyperthyroidism and ophthalmopathy. There were TCR beta CDR3 regions amplified from RNA transcripts. The HTBI set primed first-round TCR CDR3 RT-PCR. MiXCR, applied by TCRdb to the multiplex PCR reads, yields one record per CDR3 protein. The profile shows around 350,000 distinct CDR3 sequences, under 15% of them singletons. The material sequenced was blood. These receptors were collected from a woman younger than 35 with Graves' hyperthyroidism.

The V and J genes are TRBV19 and TRBJ2-5; D tentatively reads TRBD1 or TRBD2 (5 bases each). Trimming left V 4 bases short and J 7 bases short, with 19 bases between. Germline assignment: CDR1 LNHDA and CDR2 SQIVND (reference sequence). The CDR3 length is 15 residues. CDR3 in amino acids: CASSTPGRDPGTQYF. The CDR3 coding sequence is TGTGCCAGTAGTACTCCGGGACGCGACCCTGGGACCCAGTACTTC.

The chain joins TRBV2 to TRBJ1-3, with a weak D call TRBD1 (6 bases). Germline values: CDR1 SNHLY, CDR2 FYNNEI. Trimming cost V 6 bases and J 4 bases, with 10 bases left between them. This CDR3 contains 13 residues. The CDR3 nucleotides read TGTGCCAGCAGCCAACAGGGAGGAAACACCATATATTTT. Translation: CASSQQGGNTIYF.

The CDR3 DNA follows: TGTGCCAGCAGTTACTCATCGGACCCTGGACAGGGATCAGACGAGCAGTACTTC. Translating it yields CASSYSSDPGQGSDEQYF. The genes are TRBV6-6 and TRBJ2-7, with TRBD1 matching 8 bases. CDR1 and CDR2 (germline): MNHNY, SVGAGI (reference sequence). The CDR3 totals 18 residues. V lost 0 bases to trimming and J lost 5 bases; unmatched junction nucleotides: 15.

There are many counts of this clonotype. The chain joins TRBV19 to TRBJ1-5; 8 nucleotides align to TRBD1. Trimming at V came to 3 bases and at J to 1 base, leaving 20 bases not matched to a gene. The CDR3 covers 21 residues. The germline V gene encodes CDR1 LNHDA and CDR2 SQIVND (reference sequence). Written as DNA, the CDR3 is TGTGCCAGTAGTATCCCCTCTGGACAGGGTGTTCAATACATCAGCAATCAGCCCCAGCATTTT. It encodes CASSIPSGQGVQYISNQPQHF.

The J gene is TRBJ1-2, the V gene TRBV2, with D tentatively TRBD1 (6 bases). This CDR3 has 14 amino acids. V was shortened by 8 bases and J by 3 bases, with 16 bases between the two germline ends. The germline V gene encodes CDR1 SNHLY and CDR2 FYNNEI. As DNA, the CDR3 is TGTGCCAGCTACGGTAGGGGGTCTGACTATGGCTACACCTTC. It yields the protein CASYGRGSDYGYTF. Together with reference TRBV2 and TRBJ1-2, the CDR3 gives the full variable domain: EPEVTQTPSHQVTQMGQEVILRCVPISNHLYFYWYRQILGQKVEFLVSFYNNEISEKSEIFDDQFSVERPDGSNFTLKIRSTKLEDSAMYFCASYGRGSDYGYTFGSGTRLTVV.

This clonotype showed up many times. The rearrangement uses TRBV13 and TRBJ1-1; possibly TRBD1 for D (5 bases). Germline V gene data show CDR1 as PRHDT and CDR2 as FYEKMQ (reference sequence). Trimming left V 2 bases short and J 4 bases short, with 14 bases between. The CDR3 is made up of 15 amino acids. CDR3 coding DNA: TGTGCCAGCAGCTTAAGGGGCGTGGGAGGCACTGAAGCTTTCTTT. Translating it yields CASSLRGVGGTEAFF.

The chain recombines TRBV20-1 with TRBJ1-2, with D hard to call. V lost 5 bases to trimming and J lost 2 bases, with 12 bases between them. This CDR3 has 13 amino acids. CDR1 is DFQATT and CDR2 is SNEGSKA in the germline V gene (reference sequence). CDR3 region: CSAGPDGNYGYTF. DNA of the CDR3: TGCAGTGCTGGGCCCGACGGGAACTATGGCTACACCTTC.

This clonotype was seen repeatedly, ten times or more. The V and J genes are TRBV7-2 and TRBJ1-2; 8 bases agree with TRBD1. The CDR3 extends over 13 amino acids. Germline V gene sequence: CDR1 SGHTA, CDR2 FQGNSA. With 5 bases clipped from V and 6 bases from J, the junction kept 5 bases outside the gene matches. The CDR3 DNA is TGTGCCAGCAGCACCCGGACAGGGCATGGCTACACCTTC. Translated, it gives CASSTRTGHGYTF.

This clonotype was counted many times. J is TRBJ1-2 and V is TRBV5-1, with D unclear. The V and J ends lost 0 bases and 0 bases respectively, with 9 bases between them. There are 15 residues in the CDR3. From germline, CDR1 is SGHRS and CDR2 YFSETQ. The CDR3 DNA reads TGCGCCAGCAGCTTGGAAGGAACCACTAACTATGGCTACACCTTC. Amino acids: CASSLEGTTNYGYTF.